This record covers a single TCR beta chain. With V trimmed by 7 bases and J by 2 bases, 6 bases remained unmatched. This CDR3 is 15 amino acids long. CDR1 SNHLY and CDR2 FYNNEI come from the germline V gene. The sample is drawn from a study of blood T cell repertoires in COVID-19. Whole-study context: T cells, B-cell-depleted T cells, or PBMCs provided the cDNA or gDNA that served as material.

TCRdb's table, derived via immunoSEQ multiplex PCR, lists solely in-frame clones and lacks some. The sample holds around 160,000 clones, around 82% seen once. The receptor was derived from a man aged 55 to 70 with active or convalescent COVID-19. The chain combines TRBV2 with TRBJ2-3; TRBD2 agrees at 10 bases. The sequenced sample consisted of peripheral blood. The CDR3 reads CASKSGRVPTDTQYF. In DNA, the CDR3 is TGTGCCAGCAAAAGCGGGAGGGTCCCCACAGATACGCAGTATTTT.